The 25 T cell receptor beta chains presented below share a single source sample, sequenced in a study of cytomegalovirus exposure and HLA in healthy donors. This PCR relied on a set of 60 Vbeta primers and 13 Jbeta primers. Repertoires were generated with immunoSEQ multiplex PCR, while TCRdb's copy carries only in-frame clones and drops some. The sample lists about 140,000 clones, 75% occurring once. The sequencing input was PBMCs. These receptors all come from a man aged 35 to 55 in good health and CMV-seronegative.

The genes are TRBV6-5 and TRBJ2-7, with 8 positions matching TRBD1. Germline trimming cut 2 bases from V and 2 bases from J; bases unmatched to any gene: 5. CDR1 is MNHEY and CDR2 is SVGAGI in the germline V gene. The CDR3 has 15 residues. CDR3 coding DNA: TGTGCCAGCAGTTACGGGACAGGTCAAACCTACGAGCAGTACTTC. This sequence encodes CASSYGTGQTYEQYF.

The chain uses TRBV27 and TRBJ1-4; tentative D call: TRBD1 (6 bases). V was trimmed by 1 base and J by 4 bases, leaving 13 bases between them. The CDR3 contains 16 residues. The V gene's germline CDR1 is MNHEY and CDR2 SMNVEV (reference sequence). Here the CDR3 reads CASSLLGGGINEKLFF. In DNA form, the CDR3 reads TGTGCCAGCAGTTTATTAGGGGGGGGCATTAATGAAAAACTGTTTTTT.

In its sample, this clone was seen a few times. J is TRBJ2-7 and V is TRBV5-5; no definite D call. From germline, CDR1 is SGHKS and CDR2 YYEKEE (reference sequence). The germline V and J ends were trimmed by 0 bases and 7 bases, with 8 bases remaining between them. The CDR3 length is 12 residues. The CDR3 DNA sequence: TGTGCCAGCAGCTTGGGGCCGAGGGAGCAGTACTTC. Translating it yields CASSLGPREQYF.

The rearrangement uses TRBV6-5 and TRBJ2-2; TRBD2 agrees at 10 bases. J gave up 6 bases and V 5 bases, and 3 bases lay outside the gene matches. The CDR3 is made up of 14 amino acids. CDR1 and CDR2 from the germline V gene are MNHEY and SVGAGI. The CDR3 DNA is TGTGCCAGCAGTGGGACTAGCGAGGCCGGGGAGCTGTTTTTT. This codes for CASSGTSEAGELFF.

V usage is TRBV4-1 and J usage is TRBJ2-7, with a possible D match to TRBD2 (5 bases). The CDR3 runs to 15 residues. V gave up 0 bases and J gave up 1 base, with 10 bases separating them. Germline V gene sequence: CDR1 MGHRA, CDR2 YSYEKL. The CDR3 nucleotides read TGCGCCAGCAGCCAAGAGGTGAGAGGGTCCTACGAGCAGTACTTC. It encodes CASSQEVRGSYEQYF.

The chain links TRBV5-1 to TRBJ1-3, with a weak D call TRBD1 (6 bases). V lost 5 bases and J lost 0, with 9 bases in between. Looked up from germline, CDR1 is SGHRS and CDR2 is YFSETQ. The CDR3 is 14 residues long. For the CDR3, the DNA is TGCGCCAGCAGGGACAGCTTCTCTGGAAACACCATATATTTT. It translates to CASRDSFSGNTIYF.

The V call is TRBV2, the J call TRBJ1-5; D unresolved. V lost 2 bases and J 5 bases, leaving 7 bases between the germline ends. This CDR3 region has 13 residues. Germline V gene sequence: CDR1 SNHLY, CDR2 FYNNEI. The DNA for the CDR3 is TGTGCCAGCAGTGAAATGAGTTATCAGCCCCAGCATTTT. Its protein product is CASSEMSYQPQHF. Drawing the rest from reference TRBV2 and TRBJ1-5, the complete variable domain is EPEVTQTPSHQVTQMGQEVILRCVPISNHLYFYWYRQILGQKVEFLVSFYNNEISEKSEIFDDQFSVERPDGSNFTLKIRSTKLEDSAMYFCASSEMSYQPQHFGDGTRLSIL.

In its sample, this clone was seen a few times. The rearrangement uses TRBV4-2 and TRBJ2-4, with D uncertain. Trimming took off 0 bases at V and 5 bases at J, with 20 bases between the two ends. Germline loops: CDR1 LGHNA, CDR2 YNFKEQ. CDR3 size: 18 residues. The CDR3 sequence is CASSQDSRSRSSQNIQYF. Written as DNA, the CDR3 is TGTGCCAGCAGCCAAGACTCACGGAGCAGAAGCTCGCAAAACATTCAGTACTTC.

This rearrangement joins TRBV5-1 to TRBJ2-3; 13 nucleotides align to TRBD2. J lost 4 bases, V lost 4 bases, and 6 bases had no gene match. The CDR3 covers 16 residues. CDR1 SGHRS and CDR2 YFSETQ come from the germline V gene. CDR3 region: CASSVTSGGAADTQYF. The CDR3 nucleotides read TGCGCCAGCAGCGTAACTAGCGGGGGGGCAGCAGATACGCAGTATTTT.

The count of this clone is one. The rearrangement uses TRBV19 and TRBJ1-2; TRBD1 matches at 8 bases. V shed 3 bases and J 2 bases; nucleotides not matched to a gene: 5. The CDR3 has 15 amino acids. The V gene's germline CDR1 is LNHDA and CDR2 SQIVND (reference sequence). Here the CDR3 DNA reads TGTGCCAGTAGTATCTCTCGACAGGGGAACTATGGCTACACCTTC. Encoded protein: CASSISRQGNYGYTF.

This CDR3 is CASSLQPSERYTF. CDR3 nucleotides: TGTGCCAGCAGCTTACAGCCCTCGGAGCGCTACACCTTC. The chain recombines TRBV7-3 with TRBJ1-2, with unresolved D. V lost 2 bases and J lost 9, with 13 bases in between. CDR1 is SGHTA, CDR2 FQGTGA, per germline. This CDR3 spans 13 amino acids. The full variable domain, in which reference TRBV7-3 and TRBJ1-2 provide the parts outside the CDR3, is GAGVSQTPSNKVTEKGKYVELRCDPISGHTALYWYRQSLGQGPEFLIYFQGTGAADDSGLPNDRFFAVRPEGSVSTLKIQRTERGDSAVYLCASSLQPSERYTFGSGTRLTVV.

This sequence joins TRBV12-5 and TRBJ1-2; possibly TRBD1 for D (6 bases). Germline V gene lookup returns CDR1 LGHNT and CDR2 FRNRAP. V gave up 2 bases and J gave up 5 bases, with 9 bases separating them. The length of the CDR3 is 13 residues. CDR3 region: CASGLTGNYGYTF. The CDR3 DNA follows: TGTGCTAGTGGTTTGACAGGGAATTATGGCTACACCTTC.

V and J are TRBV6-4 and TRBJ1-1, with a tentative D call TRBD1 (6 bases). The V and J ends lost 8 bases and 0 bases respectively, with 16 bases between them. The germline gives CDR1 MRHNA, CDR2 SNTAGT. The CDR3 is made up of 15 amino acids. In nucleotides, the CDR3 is TGTGCCAGCCCTAAACAGGGACGGGTGAACACTGAAGCTTTCTTT. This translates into CASPKQGRVNTEAFF.

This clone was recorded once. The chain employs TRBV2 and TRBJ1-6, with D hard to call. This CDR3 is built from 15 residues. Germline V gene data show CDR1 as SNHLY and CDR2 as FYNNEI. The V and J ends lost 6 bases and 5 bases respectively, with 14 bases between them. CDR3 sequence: CASSLEGGHNSPLHF. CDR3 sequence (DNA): TGTGCCAGCAGCCTCGAGGGCGGTCATAATTCACCCCTCCACTTT. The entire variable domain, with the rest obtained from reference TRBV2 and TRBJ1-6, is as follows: EPEVTQTPSHQVTQMGQEVILRCVPISNHLYFYWYRQILGQKVEFLVSFYNNEISEKSEIFDDQFSVERPDGSNFTLKIRSTKLEDSAMYFCASSLEGGHNSPLHFGNGTRLTVT.

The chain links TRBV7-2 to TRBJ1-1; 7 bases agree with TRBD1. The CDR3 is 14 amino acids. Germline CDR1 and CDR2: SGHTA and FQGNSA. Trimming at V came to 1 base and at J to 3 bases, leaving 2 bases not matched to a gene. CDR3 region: CASSLGQGDTEAFF. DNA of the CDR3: TGTGCCAGCAGCTTAGGGCAGGGGGACACTGAAGCTTTCTTT.

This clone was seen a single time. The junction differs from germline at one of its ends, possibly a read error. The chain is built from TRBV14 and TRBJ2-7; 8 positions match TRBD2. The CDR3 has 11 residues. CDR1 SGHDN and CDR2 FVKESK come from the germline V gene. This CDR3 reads CASSPGGSLNF. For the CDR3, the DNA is TGTGCCAGCAGCCCGGGGGGGAGTTTAAACTTC. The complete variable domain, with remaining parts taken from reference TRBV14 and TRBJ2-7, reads EAGVTQFPSHSVIEKGQTVTLRCDPISGHDNLYWYRRVMGKEIKFLLHFVKESKQDESGMPNNRFLAERTGGTYSTLKVQPAELEDSGVYFCASSPGGSLNFGPGTRLTVT.

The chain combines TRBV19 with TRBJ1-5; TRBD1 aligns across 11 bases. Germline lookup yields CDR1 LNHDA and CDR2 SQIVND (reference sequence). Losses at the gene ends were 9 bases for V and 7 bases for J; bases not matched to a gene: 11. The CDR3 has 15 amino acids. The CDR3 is CASRDKGQGVQPQHF. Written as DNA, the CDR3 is TGTGCCAGCAGAGATAAGGGACAGGGGGTACAGCCCCAGCATTTT.

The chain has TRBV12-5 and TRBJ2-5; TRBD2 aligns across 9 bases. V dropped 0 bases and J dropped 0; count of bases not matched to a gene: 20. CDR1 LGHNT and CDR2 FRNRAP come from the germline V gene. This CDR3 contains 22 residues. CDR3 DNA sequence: TGTGCTAGTGGTTTGGTACTATCTAAGGACCCCTTAGCGGGGGCGAACCAAGAGACCCAGTACTTC. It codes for CASGLVLSKDPLAGANQETQYF.

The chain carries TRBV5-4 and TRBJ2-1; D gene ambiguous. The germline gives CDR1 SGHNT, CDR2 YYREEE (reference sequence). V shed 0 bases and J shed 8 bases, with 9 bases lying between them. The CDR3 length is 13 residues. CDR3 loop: CASSLERRDEQFF. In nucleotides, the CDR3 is TGTGCCAGCAGCTTGGAGCGACGGGATGAGCAGTTCTTC.

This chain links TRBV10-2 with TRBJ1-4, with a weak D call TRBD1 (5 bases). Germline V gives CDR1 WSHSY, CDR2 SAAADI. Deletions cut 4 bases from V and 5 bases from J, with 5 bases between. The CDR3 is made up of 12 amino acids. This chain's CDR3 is CASSGTNEKLFF. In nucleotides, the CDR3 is TGCGCCAGCAGTGGGACAAATGAAAAACTGTTTTTT.

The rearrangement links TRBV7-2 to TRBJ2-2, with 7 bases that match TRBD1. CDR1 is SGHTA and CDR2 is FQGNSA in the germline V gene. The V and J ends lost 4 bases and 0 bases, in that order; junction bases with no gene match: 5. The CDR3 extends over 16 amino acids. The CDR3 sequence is CASSSGQVANTGELFF. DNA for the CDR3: TGTGCCAGCAGCTCCGGACAGGTCGCGAACACCGGGGAGCTGTTTTTT.

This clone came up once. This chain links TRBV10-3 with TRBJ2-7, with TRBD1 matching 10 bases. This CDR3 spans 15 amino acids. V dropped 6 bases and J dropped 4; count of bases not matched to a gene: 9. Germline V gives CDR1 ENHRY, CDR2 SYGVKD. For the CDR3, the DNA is TGTGCCATCAGCCCCCAAGGGACAGGGGAATACGAGCAGTACTTC. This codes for CAISPQGTGEYEQYF.

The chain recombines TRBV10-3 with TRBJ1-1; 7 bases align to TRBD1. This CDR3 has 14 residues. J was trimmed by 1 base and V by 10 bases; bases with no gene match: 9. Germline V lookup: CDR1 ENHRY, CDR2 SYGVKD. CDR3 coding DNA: TGTGCCACCCAGGACAGGACAGGGAACACTGAAGCTTTCTTT. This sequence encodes CATQDRTGNTEAFF.

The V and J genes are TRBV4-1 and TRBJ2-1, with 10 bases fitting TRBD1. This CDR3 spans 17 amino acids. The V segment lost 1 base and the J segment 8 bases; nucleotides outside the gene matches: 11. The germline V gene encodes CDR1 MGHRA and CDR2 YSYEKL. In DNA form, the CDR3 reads TGCGCCAGCAGCCAAGGAGAAAGACAGGGGGCGCGGGATGAGCAGTTCTTC. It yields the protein CASSQGERQGARDEQFF.

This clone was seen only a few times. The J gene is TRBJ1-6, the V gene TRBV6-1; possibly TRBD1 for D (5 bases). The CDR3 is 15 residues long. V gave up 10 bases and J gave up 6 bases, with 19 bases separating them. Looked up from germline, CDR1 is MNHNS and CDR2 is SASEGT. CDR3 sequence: CATLEAGITNSPLHF. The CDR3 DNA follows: TGTGCCACCCTAGAGGCAGGGATTACTAATTCACCCCTCCACTTT.